This T cell receptor beta chain was documented in a study of T cells after yellow fever vaccination. Germline lookup yields CDR1 SGHRS and CDR2 YFSETQ. The CDR3 covers 15 residues. The V gene lost 2 bases and the J gene lost 3 bases, with 12 bases spanning the gap. This clonotype was picked up a small number of times. Its antigen is still unknown. The study's findings and limits: Of the clonotypes, a small share occurred in both CD4 and CD8 compartments. High-abundance clonotypes from the bulk population could contaminate FACS-sorted repertoires. Most clones from primary vaccination resurfaced after the booster (roughly 96% CD4, around 90% CD8). Although the secondary response was weaker, it peaked faster, at day 5 versus 15.

Each CDR3 protein gets one entry after TCRdb re-called the 5' RACE reads with MiXCR. Of about 170,000 distinct CDR3 sequences listed, approximately 11% are singletons. Sample: CD8+ T cells sorted from PBMCs, taken 15 days after the yellow fever booster vaccination. The clonotype was recovered from a man aged 18 to 30 who received the YFV17D yellow fever vaccine. V is TRBV5-1 and J is TRBJ2-1; D tentatively fits TRBD1 or TRBD2 (5 bases each). The CDR3 here is CASSFAGTDYNEQFF. DNA for the CDR3: TGCGCCAGCAGCTTCGCCGGGACGGACTACAATGAGCAGTTCTTC.